This TCR beta chain was documented in a study of blood T cells in healthy people across ages (dated by TCRdb to the mid-2010s). At the level of the whole study: Template switching captured roughly one uniquely barcoded TCR beta cDNA molecule per two T cells in model experiments. The donors were split into four age groups: young (average 16 years), middle-aged (about 40), aged (about 56) and long-lived (about 74). Two additional independent replicas of 1 million unique cDNA reads from the same blood draw were analyzed for two donors (one aged 18 to 30 and one aged 80 or older). To avoid experimental bias, donors of different ages were distributed randomly across sequencing lanes. Using deep sequencing normalized with unique cDNA molecular identifiers, the study measured how TCR beta repertoire diversity changes with age. What the research found in general, with its limitations: There was a strong correlation between observed TCR beta diversity and the percentage of naive T cells measured by flow cytometry. Compared with the aged group, the long-lived group had more naive CD4+ T cells, fewer expanded clones and increased TCR diversity, a pattern suggesting age selection. Observed TCR beta diversity per million T cells fell roughly linearly with age, and a significant reduction was already apparent by age roughly 40. Estimates of total diversity based on one million sequenced T cells were considered lower bounds and underestimates. The CMV infection status of donors was not known, potentially confounding age-related changes in expanded clonotypes. Conclusive comparison of naive and antigen-experienced compartments was prevented by the profiling of bulk unsorted PBMCs.

Concerning this clonotype itself: Its antigen remains unidentified. No base quality values were provided; no much bigger clone lies one nucleotide off.

The library was generated by 5' RACE. The run used an Illumina HiSeq 2500. A second PCR of roughly 6 to 12 cycles was run with a J-beta primer mix and a sample-barcoded 5' primer. A template-switch 5' adaptor carrying 12 random nucleotides introduced a unique molecular identifier onto each TCR beta cDNA molecule. Each sample yielded at least 2.5 million CDR3-containing paired-end reads. All of the RNA was converted into first-strand cDNA using the Mint cDNA synthesis kit, with a TRBC-specific oligonucleotide serving as the primer. All cDNA was treated with uracil-DNA glycosylase and then went through a first 18-cycle PCR with the universal primers M1SS and BC2_uni_R. The authors' analysis ran thus. Normalization of each sample was performed by random selection of 1 million high-quality reads, each carrying a distinct molecular identifier. Reads with shared molecular identifiers were discarded instead of being binned into consensus sequences. MiTCR, run with a Q25 quality threshold and the strictest error-elimination algorithm, handled CDR3 identification, clonotype clustering and error correction. A nonparametric unseen species model with Euler transformation was used to estimate a lower bound on total TCR beta diversity. TCRdb trimmed the raw reads at Q25, called clones with MiXCR and kept productive beta chains. All rows with the same CDR3 protein become a single entry with the most common DNA and genes. The V and J calls were determined by TCRdb, not by the authors. This sample gives about 800,000 distinct CDR3 sequences in total; roughly 60% of them show up just once. 22% of the sample is held by the ten biggest clonotypes.

Relative to germline, V is 3 bases shorter and J is 3 bases shorter, with 19 bases between their ends. The CDR3 runs 17 residues from the cysteine to the phenylalanine. CDR3 DNA is the only sequence kept; it has 51 bases, read in frame from the first base. Donors were around 37 systemically healthy Caucasian individuals from Russia aged roughly 6 to 100 years. Each donor gave roughly 9 milliliters of peripheral blood, drawn into EDTA-treated Vacutainer tubes. PBMCs were isolated by Ficoll-Paque density-gradient centrifugation, with at least 6.5 million obtained per sample. Trizol reagent was used to extract total RNA from PBMCs, with at least 5.5 micrograms per sample. Naive CD45RAhigh/CD27high T cell percentages were measured by flow cytometry on a PBMC aliquot from every donor.

Source material: blood. This TCR was recovered from a man aged 30 to 39 in good health. Recombination joined TRBV12-3 or TRBV12-4 with TRBJ2-3; no D segment can be confidently identified. The DNA is TGTGCCAGCAGTTTTGGTATCGCGGACCTGGGGACAGATACGCAGTATTTT. This translates into CASSFGIADLGTDTQYF.